This T cell receptor beta chain was profiled in a study of post-analysis software for immune sequencing data. Turning to the study itself: Some patients lacked subtype; others had relapsing-remitting, secondary progressive or progressive-relapsing disease. Whole-study findings and limits: People with multiple sclerosis had a significantly lower normalized Chao1 diversity than controls did. Included in a set of about five TRBV segments more frequent in patients than controls were TRBV5-6, TRBV5-1 and TRBV20-1.

cDNA libraries of TCR beta carried unique molecular identifiers. MiXCR, run by TCRdb on the PCR reads, gives a single entry per CDR3 protein. The sample holds around 710,000 distinct CDR3 sequences, about 45% seen once. This CDR3 has 14 residues. The V end was cut by 8 bases, the J end by 7 bases, with 20 bases between. CDR1 KGHSH and CDR2 LQKENI come from the germline V gene. Worth noting for this clonotype: The target antigen is unknown.

The specimen was blood. The clonotype originates from a girl aged 10 to 17 with multiple sclerosis. The rearrangement joins TRBV18 to TRBJ1-2; D is unresolved. The CDR3, as DNA: TGTGCCAGCGAGGAAACTGCTAAAAGCAGTGGCTACACCTTC. This encodes CASEETAKSSGYTF.